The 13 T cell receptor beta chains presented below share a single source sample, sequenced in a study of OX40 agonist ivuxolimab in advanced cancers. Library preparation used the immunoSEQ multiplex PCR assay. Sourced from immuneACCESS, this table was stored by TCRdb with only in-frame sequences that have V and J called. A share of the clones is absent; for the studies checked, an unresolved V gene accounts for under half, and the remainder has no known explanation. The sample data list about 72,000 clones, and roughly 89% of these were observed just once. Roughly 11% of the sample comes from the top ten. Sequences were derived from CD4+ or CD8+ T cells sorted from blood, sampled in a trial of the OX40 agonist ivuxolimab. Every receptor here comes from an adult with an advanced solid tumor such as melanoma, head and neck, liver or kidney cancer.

The CDR3 sequence is CASISYNEQFF. The CDR3 DNA follows: TGTGCCAGCATCTCCTACAATGAGCAGTTCTTC. The V gene is TRBV28, the J gene TRBJ2-1; D is ambiguous. Trimming cost V 7 bases and J 0 bases, with 1 base left between them. The CDR3 is made up of 11 amino acids. Per germline, CDR1 MDHEN and CDR2 SYDVKM.

The CDR3 loop is CASKRDARTIVRIYEQYF. The DNA of the CDR3 is TGTGCCAGCAAGCGGGATGCTAGGACTATAGTTAGGATCTACGAGCAGTACTTC. The rearrangement joins TRBV6-4 to TRBJ2-7, with TRBD2 matching over 7 bases. The CDR3 runs 18 residues. Losses at the gene ends were 7 bases for V and 3 bases for J; bases not matched to a gene: 21. Germline CDR1 MRHNA, CDR2 SNTAGT.

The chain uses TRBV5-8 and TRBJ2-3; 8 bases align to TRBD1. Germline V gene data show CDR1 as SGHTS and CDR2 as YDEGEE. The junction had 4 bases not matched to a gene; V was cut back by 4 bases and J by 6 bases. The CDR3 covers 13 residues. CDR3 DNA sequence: TGTGCCAGCAGCCAGGACAGGGCGGATACGCAGTATTTT. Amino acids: CASSQDRADTQYF.

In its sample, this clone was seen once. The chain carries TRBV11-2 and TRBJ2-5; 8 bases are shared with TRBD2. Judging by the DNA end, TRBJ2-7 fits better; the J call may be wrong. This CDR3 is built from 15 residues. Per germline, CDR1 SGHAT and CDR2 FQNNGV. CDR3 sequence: CASSLTSDSSYEQYF. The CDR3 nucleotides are TGTGCCAGCAGCTTGACTAGCGATTCCTCCTACGAGCAGTACTTC.

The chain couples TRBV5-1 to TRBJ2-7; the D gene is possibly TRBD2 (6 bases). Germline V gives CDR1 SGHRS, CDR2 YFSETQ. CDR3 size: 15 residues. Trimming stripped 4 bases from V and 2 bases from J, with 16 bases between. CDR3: CASSPRYGGTYEQYF. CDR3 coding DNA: TGCGCCAGCAGCCCCCGCTACGGGGGAACCTACGAGCAGTACTTC. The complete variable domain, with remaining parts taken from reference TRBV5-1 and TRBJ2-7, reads KAGVTQTPRYLIKTRGQQVTLSCSPISGHRSVSWYQQTPGQGLQFLFEYFSETQRNKGNFPGRFSGRQFSNSRSEMNVSTLELGDSALYLCASSPRYGGTYEQYFGPGTRLTVT.

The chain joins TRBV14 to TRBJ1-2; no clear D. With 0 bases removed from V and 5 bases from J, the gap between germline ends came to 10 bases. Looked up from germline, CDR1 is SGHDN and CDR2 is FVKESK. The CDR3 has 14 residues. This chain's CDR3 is CASSQDPVAYGYTF. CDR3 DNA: TGTGCCAGCAGCCAAGACCCAGTGGCTTATGGCTACACCTTC. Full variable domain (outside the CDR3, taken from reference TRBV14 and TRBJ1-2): EAGVTQFPSHSVIEKGQTVTLRCDPISGHDNLYWYRRVMGKEIKFLLHFVKESKQDESGMPNNRFLAERTGGTYSTLKVQPAELEDSGVYFCASSQDPVAYGYTFGSGTRLTVV.

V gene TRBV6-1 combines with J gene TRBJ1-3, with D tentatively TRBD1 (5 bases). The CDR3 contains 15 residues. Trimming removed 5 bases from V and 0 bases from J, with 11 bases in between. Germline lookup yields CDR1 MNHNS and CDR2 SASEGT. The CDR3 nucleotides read TGTGCCAGCAGTCGCATGGGGGGCTCTGGAAACACCATATATTTT. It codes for CASSRMGGSGNTIYF.

This CDR3 is CASSQWRGQGIQETQYF. The DNA for the CDR3 is TGTGCCAGCAGCCAATGGCGGGGACAGGGCATCCAAGAGACCCAGTACTTC. The chain is built from TRBV4-2 and TRBJ2-5, with 9 bases lining up with TRBD1. Germline CDR1 reads LGHNA; CDR2 reads YNFKEQ. This CDR3 region has 17 residues. The junction had 8 bases not matched to a gene; V was cut back by 2 bases and J by 1 base.

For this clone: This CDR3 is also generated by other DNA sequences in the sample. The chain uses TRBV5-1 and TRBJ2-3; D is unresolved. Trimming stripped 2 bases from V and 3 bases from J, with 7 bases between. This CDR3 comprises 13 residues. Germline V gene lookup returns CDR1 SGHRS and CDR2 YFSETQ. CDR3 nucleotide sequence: TGCGCCAGCAGCTTAGGAGCGACAGATACGCAGTATTTT. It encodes CASSLGATDTQYF.

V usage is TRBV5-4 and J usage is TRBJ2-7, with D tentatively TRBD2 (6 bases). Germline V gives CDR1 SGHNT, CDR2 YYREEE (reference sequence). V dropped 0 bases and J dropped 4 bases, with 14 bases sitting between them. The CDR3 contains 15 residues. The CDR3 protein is CASSLVPGGRYEQYF. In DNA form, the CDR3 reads TGTGCCAGCAGCTTGGTCCCAGGAGGGCGGTACGAGCAGTACTTC.

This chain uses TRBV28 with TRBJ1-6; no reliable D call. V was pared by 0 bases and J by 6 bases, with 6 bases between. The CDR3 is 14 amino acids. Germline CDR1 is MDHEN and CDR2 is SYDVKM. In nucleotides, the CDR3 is TGTGCCAGCAGTTTATGGCAGGTTAATTCACCCCTCCACTTT. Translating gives CASSLWQVNSPLHF. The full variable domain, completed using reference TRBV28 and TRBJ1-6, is DVKVTQSSRYLVKRTGEKVFLECVQDMDHENMFWYRQDPGLGLRLIYFSYDVKMKEKGDIPEGYSVSREKKERFSLILESASTNQTSMYLCASSLWQVNSPLHFGNGTRLTVT.

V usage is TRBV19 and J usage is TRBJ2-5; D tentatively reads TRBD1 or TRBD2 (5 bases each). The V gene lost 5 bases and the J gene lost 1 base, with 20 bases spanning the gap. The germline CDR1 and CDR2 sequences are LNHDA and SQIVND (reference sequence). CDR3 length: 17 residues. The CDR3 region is CASSPRPRGLFQETQYF. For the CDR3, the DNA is TGTGCCAGTAGTCCCAGGCCCCGGGGCCTCTTCCAAGAGACCCAGTACTTC.

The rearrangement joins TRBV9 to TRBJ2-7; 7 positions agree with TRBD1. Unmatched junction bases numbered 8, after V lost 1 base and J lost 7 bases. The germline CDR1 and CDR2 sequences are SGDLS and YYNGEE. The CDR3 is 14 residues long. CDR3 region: CASSVSLDRAEQYF. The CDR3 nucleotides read TGTGCCAGCAGCGTATCCTTAGACAGGGCGGAGCAGTACTTC.